Described below is a single TCR beta chain sequence and its context. The CDR3 is 13 residues long. The source of the sample is a study of T cells expressing NK-cell markers. Using the 5' RACE reads, TCRdb records one entry per CDR3 protein without DNA. The repertoire table contains hundreds of thousands of distinct CDR3 sequences. The specimen was blood T cells: a sorted CD56 or NKG2C T cell subset, CD4+ or CD8+ T cells, or bulk PBMC T cells (not recorded which). The source of this sequence is a man between 18 and 29 years old in good health. The rearrangement links TRBV12-3 or TRBV12-4 to TRBJ2-1; TCRdb calls TRBD1, which cannot be checked without DNA. This CDR3 is CASSPGLGGRPFF.